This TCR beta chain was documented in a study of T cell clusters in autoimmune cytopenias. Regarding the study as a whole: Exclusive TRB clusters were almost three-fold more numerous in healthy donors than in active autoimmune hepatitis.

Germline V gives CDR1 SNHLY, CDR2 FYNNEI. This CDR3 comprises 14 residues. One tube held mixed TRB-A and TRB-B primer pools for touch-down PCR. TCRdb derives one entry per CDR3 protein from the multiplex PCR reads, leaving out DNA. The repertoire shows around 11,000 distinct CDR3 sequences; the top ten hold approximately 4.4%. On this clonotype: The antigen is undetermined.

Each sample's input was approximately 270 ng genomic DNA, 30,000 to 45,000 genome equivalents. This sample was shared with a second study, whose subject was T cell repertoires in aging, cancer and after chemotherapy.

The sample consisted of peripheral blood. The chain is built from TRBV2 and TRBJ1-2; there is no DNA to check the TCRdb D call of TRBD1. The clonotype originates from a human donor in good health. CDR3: CASSPRTGIDSYTF.